Each of the 13 T cell receptor beta chains below was sequenced from the same sample in a study of siplizumab effects on memory and regulatory T cells. Sequenced by immunoSEQ multiplex PCR; TCRdb stores in-frame clones only, minus some. In the table there are 70,000 to 90,000 clones, just over 90% of which are singletons. What was sequenced was CD8+ T cells sorted from blood. Every receptor here comes from a human donor in good health.

The chain uses TRBV11-2 and TRBJ1-1; D gene uncertain. V lost 5 bases to trimming and J lost 1 base, with 8 bases between them. CDR1 is SGHAT and CDR2 is FQNNGV in the germline V gene. CDR3 length equals 13 residues. In DNA form, the CDR3 reads TGTGCCAGCAGCCAAACATCGAACACTGAAGCTTTCTTT. Translating it yields CASSQTSNTEAFF.

The chain is built from TRBV13 and TRBJ2-7, with TRBD2 matching 8 bases. V lost 3 bases to trimming and J lost 0 bases; unmatched junction nucleotides: 4. From germline, CDR1 is PRHDT and CDR2 FYEKMQ (reference sequence). This CDR3 is built from 15 residues. The CDR3 DNA reads TGTGCCAGCAGCTTCCCCAGCGGGGGCTCCTACGAGCAGTACTTC. It specifies CASSFPSGGSYEQYF.

The rearrangement joins TRBV5-6 to TRBJ2-7; D is possibly TRBD1 or TRBD2 (5 bases each). This CDR3 spans 14 amino acids. Germline V gene lookup returns CDR1 SGHDT and CDR2 YYEEEE. V was shortened by 3 bases and J by 0 bases, with 10 bases between the two germline ends. CDR3 protein: CASSWGTDSYEQYF. DNA for the CDR3: TGTGCCAGCAGCTGGGGGACGGACTCCTACGAGCAGTACTTC.

V usage is TRBV5-1 and J usage is TRBJ2-3; D assignment may be TRBD1 or TRBD2 (5 bases each). The germline V and J ends were trimmed by 0 bases and 0 bases, with 8 bases remaining between them. This CDR3 is 15 amino acids long. Germline-derived CDR1 and CDR2 are SGHRS and YFSETQ. CDR3 sequence (DNA): TGCGCCAGCAGCTTGGGGGGGTACAGCACAGATACGCAGTATTTT. Translating it yields CASSLGGYSTDTQYF.

The chain uses TRBV19 and TRBJ2-7, with D possibly called TRBD1 or TRBD2 (5 bases each). V was pared by 5 bases and J by 2 bases, with 7 bases between. Germline V lookup: CDR1 LNHDA, CDR2 SQIVND (reference sequence). CDR3 length: 12 amino acids. In DNA form, the CDR3 reads TGTGCCAGTAGTCAGGGAGCCTACGAGCAGTACTTC. Protein product: CASSQGAYEQYF.

The chain combines TRBV10-3 with TRBJ1-1; 9 bases agree with TRBD1. J was trimmed by 5 bases and V by 6 bases; bases with no gene match: 7. This CDR3 spans 14 amino acids. The germline CDR1 and CDR2 sequences are ENHRY and SYGVKD. The CDR3 DNA follows: TGTGCCATCAGCAGGGACAGGGAGGGGACTGAAGCTTTCTTT. This translates into CAISRDREGTEAFF.

This clone was recorded once. The chain has TRBV7-9 and TRBJ2-2; D is tentatively TRBD1 or TRBD2 (5 bases each). The V end was cut by 6 bases, the J end by 0 bases, with 8 bases between. Germline V gene sequence: CDR1 SEHNR, CDR2 FQNEAQ (reference sequence). The CDR3 consists of 14 residues. CDR3 nucleotides: TGTGCCAGCAGGGGGACCACGAACACCGGGGAGCTGTTTTTT. Translated, it gives CASRGTTNTGELFF.

The chain couples TRBV19 to TRBJ2-7, with 11 bases aligning to TRBD1. Germline CDR1 reads LNHDA; CDR2 reads SQIVND (reference sequence). The CDR3 runs to 14 residues. V was clipped by 7 bases and J by 4 bases; unmatched bases: 6. CDR3 nucleotide sequence: TGTGCCAGTACCCCCGGGACAGGGGGATACGAGCAGTACTTC. Its translation is CASTPGTGGYEQYF.

This chain joins TRBV5-4 and TRBJ1-2; D gene ambiguous. The V gene's germline CDR1 is SGHNT and CDR2 YYREEE (reference sequence). This CDR3 is 14 amino acids long. Deletions cut 0 bases from V and 2 bases from J, with 8 bases between. This CDR3 is CASSLALENYGYTF. The CDR3 nucleotides read TGTGCCAGCAGCTTGGCCTTAGAAAACTATGGCTACACCTTC.

The J gene is TRBJ1-1, the V gene TRBV29-1; 7 bases agree with TRBD1. Germline trimming cut 6 bases from V and 3 bases from J; bases unmatched to any gene: 4. Looked up from germline, CDR1 is SQVTM and CDR2 is ANQGSEA. The CDR3 sequence is 12 residues long. The CDR3 DNA is TGCAGCGTGCTCAGGGGGGACACTGAAGCTTTCTTT. It yields the protein CSVLRGDTEAFF. The entire variable domain, with the rest obtained from reference TRBV29-1 and TRBJ1-1, is as follows: SAVISQKPSRDICQRGTSLTIQCQVDSQVTMMFWYRQQPGQSLTLIATANQGSEATYESGFVIDKFPISRPNLTFSTLTVSNMSPEDSSIYLCSVLRGDTEAFFGQGTRLTVV.

This clone was counted between two and nine times. V gene TRBV9 combines with J gene TRBJ1-1; no clear D. Germline V gives CDR1 SGDLS, CDR2 YYNGEE. There are 14 residues in the CDR3. Trimming took off 0 bases at V and 0 bases at J, with 6 bases between the two ends. CDR3 in amino acids: CASSVGEVNTEAFF. In DNA form, the CDR3 reads TGTGCCAGCAGCGTAGGAGAGGTGAACACTGAAGCTTTCTTT.

The gene calls are TRBV19 and TRBJ2-7; TRBD1 or TRBD2 may be the D gene (5 bases each). The CDR3 consists of 15 residues. V lost 3 bases, J lost 3 bases, and 15 bases lay in between. CDR1 and CDR2 (germline): LNHDA, SQIVND (reference sequence). As DNA, the CDR3 is TGTGCCAGTAGTATGGGGACCTCAGGGTACTACGAGCAGTACTTC. Translating it yields CASSMGTSGYYEQYF.

The chain couples TRBV27 to TRBJ2-2, with a tentative D call TRBD2 (6 bases). This CDR3 has 15 residues. Trimming stripped 3 bases from V and 5 bases from J, with 13 bases between. Germline-derived CDR1 and CDR2 are MNHEY and SMNVEV (reference sequence). This CDR3 reads CASSFGGDGTGELFF. The CDR3 DNA reads as TGTGCCAGCAGTTTCGGCGGGGATGGAACCGGGGAGCTGTTTTTT.